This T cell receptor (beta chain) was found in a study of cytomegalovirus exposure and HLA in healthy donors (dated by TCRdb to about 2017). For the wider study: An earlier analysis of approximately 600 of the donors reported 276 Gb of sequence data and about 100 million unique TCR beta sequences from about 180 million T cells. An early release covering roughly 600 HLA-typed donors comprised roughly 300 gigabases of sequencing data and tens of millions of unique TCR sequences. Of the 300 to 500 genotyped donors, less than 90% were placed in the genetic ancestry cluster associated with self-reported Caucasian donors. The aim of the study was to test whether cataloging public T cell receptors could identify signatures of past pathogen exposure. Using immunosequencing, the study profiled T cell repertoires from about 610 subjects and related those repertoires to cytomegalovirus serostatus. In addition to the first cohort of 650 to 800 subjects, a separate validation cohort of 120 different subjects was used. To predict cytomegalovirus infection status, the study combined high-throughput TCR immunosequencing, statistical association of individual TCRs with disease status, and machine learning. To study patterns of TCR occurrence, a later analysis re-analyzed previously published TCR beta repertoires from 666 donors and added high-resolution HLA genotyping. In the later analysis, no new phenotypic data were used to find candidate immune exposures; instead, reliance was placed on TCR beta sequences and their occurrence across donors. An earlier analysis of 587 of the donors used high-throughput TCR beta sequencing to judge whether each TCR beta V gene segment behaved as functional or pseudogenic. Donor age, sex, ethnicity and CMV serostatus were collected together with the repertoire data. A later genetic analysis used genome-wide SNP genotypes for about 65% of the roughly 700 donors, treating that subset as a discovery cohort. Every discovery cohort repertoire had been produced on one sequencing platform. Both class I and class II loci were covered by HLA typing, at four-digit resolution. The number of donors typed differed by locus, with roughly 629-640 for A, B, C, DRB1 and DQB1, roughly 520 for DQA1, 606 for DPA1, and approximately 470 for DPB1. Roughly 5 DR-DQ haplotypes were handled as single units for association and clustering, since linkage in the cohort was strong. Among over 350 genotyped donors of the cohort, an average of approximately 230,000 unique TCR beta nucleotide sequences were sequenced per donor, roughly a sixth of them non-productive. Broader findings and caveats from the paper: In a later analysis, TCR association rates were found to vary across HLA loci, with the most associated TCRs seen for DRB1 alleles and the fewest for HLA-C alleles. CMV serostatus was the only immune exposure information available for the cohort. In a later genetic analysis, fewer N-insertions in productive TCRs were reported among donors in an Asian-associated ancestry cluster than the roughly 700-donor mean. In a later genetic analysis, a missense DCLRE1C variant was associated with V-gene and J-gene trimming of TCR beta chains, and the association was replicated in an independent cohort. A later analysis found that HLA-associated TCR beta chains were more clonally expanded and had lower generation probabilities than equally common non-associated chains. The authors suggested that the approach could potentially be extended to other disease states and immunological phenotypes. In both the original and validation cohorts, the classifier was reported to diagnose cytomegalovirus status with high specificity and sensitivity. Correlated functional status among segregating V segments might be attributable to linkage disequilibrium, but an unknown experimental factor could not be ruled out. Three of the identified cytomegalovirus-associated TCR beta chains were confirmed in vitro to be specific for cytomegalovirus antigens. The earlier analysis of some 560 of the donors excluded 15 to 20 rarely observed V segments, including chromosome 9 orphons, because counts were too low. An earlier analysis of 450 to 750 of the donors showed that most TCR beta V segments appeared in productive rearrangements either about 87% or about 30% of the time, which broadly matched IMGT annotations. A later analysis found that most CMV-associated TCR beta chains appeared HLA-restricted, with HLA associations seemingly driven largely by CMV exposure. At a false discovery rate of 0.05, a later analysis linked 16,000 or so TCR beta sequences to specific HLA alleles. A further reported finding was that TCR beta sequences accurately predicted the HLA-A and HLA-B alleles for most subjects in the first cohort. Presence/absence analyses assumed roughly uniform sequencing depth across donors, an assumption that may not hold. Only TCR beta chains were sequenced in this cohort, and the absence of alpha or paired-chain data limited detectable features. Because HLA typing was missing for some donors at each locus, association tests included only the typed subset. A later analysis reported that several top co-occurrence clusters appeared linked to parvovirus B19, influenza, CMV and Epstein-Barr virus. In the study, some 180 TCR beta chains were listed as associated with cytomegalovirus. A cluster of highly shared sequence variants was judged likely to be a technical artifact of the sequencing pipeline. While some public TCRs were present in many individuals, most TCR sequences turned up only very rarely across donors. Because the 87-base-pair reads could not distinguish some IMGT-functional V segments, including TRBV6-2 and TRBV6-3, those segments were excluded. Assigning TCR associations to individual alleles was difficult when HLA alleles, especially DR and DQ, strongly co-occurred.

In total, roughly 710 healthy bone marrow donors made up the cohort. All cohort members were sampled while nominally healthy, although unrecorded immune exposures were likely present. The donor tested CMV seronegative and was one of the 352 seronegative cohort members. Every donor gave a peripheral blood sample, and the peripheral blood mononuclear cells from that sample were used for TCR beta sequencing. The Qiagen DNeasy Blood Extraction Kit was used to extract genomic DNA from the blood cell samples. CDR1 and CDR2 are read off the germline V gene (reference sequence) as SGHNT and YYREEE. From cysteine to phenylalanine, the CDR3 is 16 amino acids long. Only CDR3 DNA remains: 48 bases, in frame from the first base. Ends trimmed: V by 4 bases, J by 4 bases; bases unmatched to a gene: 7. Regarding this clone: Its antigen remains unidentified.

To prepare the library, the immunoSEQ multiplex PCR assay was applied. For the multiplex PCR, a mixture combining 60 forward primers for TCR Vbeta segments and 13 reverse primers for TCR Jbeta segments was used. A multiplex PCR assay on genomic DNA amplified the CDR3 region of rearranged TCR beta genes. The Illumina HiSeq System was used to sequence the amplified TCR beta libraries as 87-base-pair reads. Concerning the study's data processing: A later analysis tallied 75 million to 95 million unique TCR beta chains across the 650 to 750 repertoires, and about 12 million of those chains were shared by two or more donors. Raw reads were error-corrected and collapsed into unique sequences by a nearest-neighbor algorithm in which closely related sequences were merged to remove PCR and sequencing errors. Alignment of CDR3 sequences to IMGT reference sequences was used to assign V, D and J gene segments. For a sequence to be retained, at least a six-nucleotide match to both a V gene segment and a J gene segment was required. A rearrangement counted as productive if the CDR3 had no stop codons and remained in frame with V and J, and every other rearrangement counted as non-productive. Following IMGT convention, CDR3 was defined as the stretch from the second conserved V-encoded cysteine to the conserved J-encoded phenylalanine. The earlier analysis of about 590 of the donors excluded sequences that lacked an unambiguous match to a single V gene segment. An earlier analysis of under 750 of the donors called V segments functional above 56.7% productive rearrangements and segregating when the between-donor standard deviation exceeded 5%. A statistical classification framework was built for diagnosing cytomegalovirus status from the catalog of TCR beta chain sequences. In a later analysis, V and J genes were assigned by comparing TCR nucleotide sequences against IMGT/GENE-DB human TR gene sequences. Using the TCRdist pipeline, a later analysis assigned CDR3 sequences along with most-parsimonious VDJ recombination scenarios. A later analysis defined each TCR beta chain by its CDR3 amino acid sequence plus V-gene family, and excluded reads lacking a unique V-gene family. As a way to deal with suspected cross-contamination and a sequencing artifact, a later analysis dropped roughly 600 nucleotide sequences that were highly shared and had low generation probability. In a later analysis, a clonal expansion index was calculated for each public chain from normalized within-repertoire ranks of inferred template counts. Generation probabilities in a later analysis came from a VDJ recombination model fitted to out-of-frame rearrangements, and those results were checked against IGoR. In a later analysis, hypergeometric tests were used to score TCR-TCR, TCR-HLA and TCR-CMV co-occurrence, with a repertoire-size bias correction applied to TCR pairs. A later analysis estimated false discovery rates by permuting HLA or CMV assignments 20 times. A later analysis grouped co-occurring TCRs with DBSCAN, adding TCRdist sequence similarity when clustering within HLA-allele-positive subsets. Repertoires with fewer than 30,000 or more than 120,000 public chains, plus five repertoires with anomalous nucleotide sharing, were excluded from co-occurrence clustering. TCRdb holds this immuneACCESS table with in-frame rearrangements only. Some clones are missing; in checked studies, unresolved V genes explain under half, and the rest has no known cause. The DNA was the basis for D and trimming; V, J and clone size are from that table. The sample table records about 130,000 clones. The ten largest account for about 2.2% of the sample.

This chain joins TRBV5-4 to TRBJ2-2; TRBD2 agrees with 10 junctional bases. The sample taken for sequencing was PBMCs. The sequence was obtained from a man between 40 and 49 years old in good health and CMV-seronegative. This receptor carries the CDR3 CASSTGLARSTGELFF. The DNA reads TGTGCCAGCAGCACGGGACTAGCGAGGAGCACCGGGGAGCTGTTTTTT.